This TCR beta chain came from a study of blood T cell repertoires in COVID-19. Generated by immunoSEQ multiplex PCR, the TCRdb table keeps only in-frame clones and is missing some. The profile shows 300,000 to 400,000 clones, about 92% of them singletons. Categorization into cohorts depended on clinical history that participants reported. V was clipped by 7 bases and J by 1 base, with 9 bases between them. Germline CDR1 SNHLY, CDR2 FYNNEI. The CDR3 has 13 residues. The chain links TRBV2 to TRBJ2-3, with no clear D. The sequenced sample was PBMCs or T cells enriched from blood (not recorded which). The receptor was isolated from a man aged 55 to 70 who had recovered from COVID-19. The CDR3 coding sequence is TGTGCCAGCAACTTTGAGCGCACAGATACGCAGTATTTT. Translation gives CASNFERTDTQYF. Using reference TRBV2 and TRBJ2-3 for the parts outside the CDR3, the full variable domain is EPEVTQTPSHQVTQMGQEVILRCVPISNHLYFYWYRQILGQKVEFLVSFYNNEISEKSEIFDDQFSVERPDGSNFTLKIRSTKLEDSAMYFCASNFERTDTQYFGPGTRLTVL.